The 30 T cell receptor beta chains given below trace back to one sample, sequenced in a study of monozygotic twins with cystic fibrosis. Repertoires were generated with immunoSEQ multiplex PCR, while TCRdb's copy carries only in-frame clones and drops some. The table records 25,000 to 35,000 clones, approximately 86% of them present only once. Sequenced: blood. These TCRs come from a girl aged 2 to 10 with cystic fibrosis.

This clone has more than one count but fewer than ten. The rearrangement joins TRBV10-3 to TRBJ1-4, with D possibly being TRBD1 (6 bases). Germline loops: CDR1 ENHRY, CDR2 SYGVKD. V was clipped by 5 bases and J by 0 bases, with 16 bases between them. The CDR3 totals 17 residues. The chain's CDR3 is CAISTGTYIPTNEKLFF. The DNA of the CDR3 is TGTGCCATCAGTACCGGGACATATATACCAACTAATGAAAAACTGTTTTTT.

The CDR3 sequence is CASSPGTSGRAPFF. The CDR3 DNA follows: TGTGCCAGCAGCCCTGGGACTAGCGGGAGGGCCCCGTTCTTC. V is TRBV13 and J is TRBJ2-1; 16 positions agree with TRBD2. The length of the CDR3 is 14 residues. The ends lost 5 bases at V and 15 bases at J; junction bases unmatched: 7. CDR1 and CDR2 from the germline V gene are PRHDT and FYEKMQ (reference sequence).

The CDR3 region is CASSSTGTRNYEQYF. The CDR3 DNA reads as TGTGCCAGCAGCTCAACCGGGACTAGGAATTACGAGCAGTACTTC. The chain uses TRBV7-9 and TRBJ2-7, with 8 bases lining up with TRBD2. Trimming removed 4 bases from V and 4 bases from J; junction bases left unmatched: 9. Germline-derived CDR1 and CDR2 are SEHNR and FQNEAQ (reference sequence). The CDR3 has 15 amino acids. The variable domain in full, completed from reference TRBV7-9 and TRBJ2-7, reads DTGVSQNPRHKITKRGQNVTFRCDPISEHNRLYWYRQTLGQGPEFLTYFQNEAQLEKSRLLSDRFSAERPKGSFSTLEIQRTEQGDSAMYLCASSSTGTRNYEQYFGPGTRLTVT.

This clone was picked up a small number of times. This rearrangement joins TRBV5-6 to TRBJ1-1; 7 bases map to TRBD1. With V trimmed by 4 bases and J by 0 bases, 6 bases remained unmatched. This CDR3 spans 15 amino acids. The germline V gene encodes CDR1 SGHDT and CDR2 YYEEEE. The CDR3 loop reads CASSTSTGMNTEAFF. In DNA form, the CDR3 reads TGTGCCAGCAGCACCTCGACAGGGATGAACACTGAAGCTTTCTTT.

The rearrangement links TRBV15 to TRBJ1-5; no firm D call. V was trimmed by 0 bases and J by 7 bases, leaving 13 bases between them. The CDR3 sequence is 15 residues long. Germline V gives CDR1 LNHNV, CDR2 YYDKDF (reference sequence). CDR3 residues: CATSRDRGVGQPQHF. CDR3 bases: TGTGCCACCAGCAGAGATCGCGGGGTCGGGCAGCCCCAGCATTTT.

The chain joins TRBV5-6 to TRBJ1-2; possible D gene TRBD1, 6 bases. Trimming cost V 4 bases and J 4 bases, with 14 bases left between them. This CDR3 spans 14 amino acids. CDR1 is SGHDT, CDR2 YYEEEE, per germline. The CDR3 DNA reads TGTGCCAGCAGCGTACCGGGACAACGCTATGGCTACACCTTC. It translates to CASSVPGQRYGYTF.

The CDR3 DNA reads as TGTGCCAGCAGTTTCCTGACAGGGGTGAACACTGAAGCTTTCTTT. It yields the protein CASSFLTGVNTEAFF. The rearrangement uses TRBV6-5 and TRBJ1-1; 8 nucleotides agree with TRBD1. The CDR3 totals 15 residues. CDR1 and CDR2 from the germline V gene are MNHEY and SVGAGI. Trimming removed 4 bases from V and 0 bases from J; junction bases left unmatched: 4.

This chain links TRBV28 with TRBJ1-1; 8 bases map to TRBD1. CDR3 length: 15 amino acids. The germline V gene has CDR1 MDHEN and CDR2 SYDVKM. V gave up 4 bases and J gave up 2 bases; unmatched junction bases: 6. DNA for the CDR3: TGTGCCAGCAGTTCCGCTGGGACAGGCAACACTGAAGCTTTCTTT. Its translation is CASSSAGTGNTEAFF.

The chain is built from TRBV5-1 and TRBJ1-2, with D possibly being TRBD1 (6 bases). The length of the CDR3 is 16 residues. V gave up 2 bases and J gave up 5 bases, with 19 bases separating them. CDR1 and CDR2 (germline): SGHRS, YFSETQ. CDR3 nucleotides: TGCGCCAGCAGCTTCAGTGGGGGCTACTTTTGGTATGGCTACACCTTC. Translation gives CASSFSGGYFWYGYTF.

The rearrangement joins TRBV6-1 to TRBJ1-1, with D unresolved. Germline CDR1 and CDR2: MNHNS and SASEGT. The V gene lost 0 bases and the J gene lost 7 bases, with 12 bases spanning the gap. The CDR3 runs to 14 residues. The CDR3 DNA reads as TGTGCCAGCAGTGAAGCGCGTATAAACCTTGAAGCTTTCTTT. This sequence encodes CASSEARINLEAFF.

Here the CDR3 DNA reads TGTGCCAGCCGGAAAGGCCCTGCAACTAATGAAAAACTGTTTTTT. Translated, it gives CASRKGPATNEKLFF. The rearrangement links TRBV2 to TRBJ1-4, with D unresolved. Trimming cost V 8 bases and J 0 bases, with 13 bases left between them. The length of the CDR3 is 15 residues. Germline values: CDR1 SNHLY, CDR2 FYNNEI.

V is TRBV5-4 and J is TRBJ2-3; 7 bases are shared with TRBD1. CDR1 is SGHNT and CDR2 is YYREEE in the germline V gene (reference sequence). Trimming removed 0 bases from V and 2 bases from J; junction bases left unmatched: 3. The CDR3 consists of 15 residues. DNA of the CDR3: TGTGCCAGCAGCTTGGACAGGGGATACACAGATACGCAGTATTTT. This gives the protein CASSLDRGYTDTQYF.

The chain links TRBV7-9 to TRBJ2-2, with 7 positions matching TRBD2. Germline V gene data show CDR1 as SEHNR and CDR2 as FQNEAQ (reference sequence). The V gene end was trimmed by 4 bases and the J gene end by 1 base; junction bases not matched to a gene: 6. CDR3 length equals 16 residues. CDR3 in amino acids: CASSWPGRLNTGELFF. The CDR3 DNA reads as TGTGCCAGCAGCTGGCCCGGGAGGTTGAACACCGGGGAGCTGTTTTTT.

This clone was recorded a few times. J is TRBJ1-2 and V is TRBV10-1, with D unresolved. V shed 0 bases and J shed 6 bases, with 8 bases lying between them. Germline CDR1 and CDR2: WNHNN and SYGVQD (reference sequence). This CDR3 has 13 amino acids. The CDR3 here is CASSESGIHGYTF. The CDR3 nucleotides read TGCGCCAGCAGTGAGTCAGGGATCCATGGCTACACCTTC.

The chain couples TRBV7-8 to TRBJ1-5, with a tentative D call TRBD1 (5 bases). The CDR3 runs 16 residues. Germline CDR1 is SGHVS and CDR2 is FQNEAQ. Trimming left V 5 bases short and J 2 bases short, with 16 bases between. As DNA, the CDR3 is TGTGCCAGCAGCCCTGGAGGGATAGGGGGCAATCAGCCCCAGCATTTT. It translates to CASSPGGIGGNQPQHF.

The chain recombines TRBV7-2 with TRBJ2-7; 8 nucleotides agree with TRBD1. Losses at the gene ends were 5 bases for V and 0 bases for J; bases not matched to a gene: 9. In germline, CDR1 is SGHTA, CDR2 FQGNSA. The CDR3 consists of 16 residues. The CDR3 sequence: CASSLQAGTGSYEQYF. The CDR3 region has the DNA TGTGCCAGCAGCCTCCAGGCTGGGACAGGCTCCTACGAGCAGTACTTC. The complete variable domain, with remaining parts taken from reference TRBV7-2 and TRBJ2-7, reads GAGVSQSPSNKVTEKGKDVELRCDPISGHTALYWYRQSLGQGLEFLIYFQGNSAPDKSGLPSDRFSAERTGGSVSTLTIQRTQQEDSAVYLCASSLQAGTGSYEQYFGPGTRLTVT.

The chain carries TRBV6-4 and TRBJ1-1; TRBD1 matches 7 bases. This CDR3 is built from 14 residues. CDR1 is MRHNA and CDR2 is SNTAGT in the germline V gene. V lost 3 bases to trimming and J lost 5 bases; unmatched junction nucleotides: 6. The CDR3 reads CASSEQGTSTEAFF. DNA of the CDR3: TGTGCCAGCAGTGAACAGGGGACCTCAACTGAAGCTTTCTTT.

Only a few counts were recorded for this clone. The J gene is TRBJ2-7, the V gene TRBV10-3, with 7 bases lining up with TRBD2. V lost 10 bases, J lost 3 bases, and 3 bases stayed unmatched. Germline values: CDR1 ENHRY, CDR2 SYGVKD. The CDR3 is made up of 11 amino acids. The CDR3 loop reads CASGTNYEQYF. Here the CDR3 DNA reads TGTGCCAGCGGGACTAACTACGAGCAGTACTTC.

The CDR3 sequence: CASRTVNSPLHF. Written as DNA, the CDR3 is TGTGCCTCCAGGACAGTCAATTCACCCCTCCACTTT. The rearrangement uses TRBV10-3 and TRBJ1-6; possibly TRBD1 for D (6 bases). The V gene lost 11 bases and the J gene lost 7 bases, with 12 bases spanning the gap. The CDR3 sequence is 12 residues long. CDR1 and CDR2 from the germline V gene are ENHRY and SYGVKD.

The chain has TRBV2 and TRBJ1-5; D not resolved. The germline V gene has CDR1 SNHLY and CDR2 FYNNEI. The CDR3 covers 14 residues. Trimming left V 2 bases short and J 4 bases short, with 9 bases between. The CDR3 nucleotides read TGTGCCAGCAGTGAAAGAACAGCGAATCAGCCCCAGCATTTT. This translates into CASSERTANQPQHF.

J is TRBJ1-4 and V is TRBV2; 8 nucleotides line up with TRBD1. This CDR3 has 14 residues. CDR1 is SNHLY, CDR2 FYNNEI, per germline. The junction had 5 bases not matched to a gene; V was cut back by 5 bases and J by 6 bases. The chain's CDR3 is CASSSQGGYEKLFF. The CDR3 coding sequence is TGTGCCAGCAGTTCACAGGGGGGGTATGAAAAACTGTTTTTT.

This chain links TRBV5-4 with TRBJ2-7, with D possibly being TRBD1 (8 bases). V was cut by 2 bases and J by 7 bases, with 16 bases left in between. Germline V CDR1 and CDR2: SGHNT, YYREEE (reference sequence). This CDR3 has 14 amino acids. The CDR3 coding sequence is TGTGCCAGCAGCTTACAGGGGGGGTTTGGGGAGCAGTACTTC. This codes for CASSLQGGFGEQYF.

The chain employs TRBV5-1 and TRBJ2-7, with D perhaps TRBD2 (5 bases). Germline CDR1 SGHRS, CDR2 YFSETQ. The CDR3 sequence is 13 residues long. Trimming took 1 base from V and 2 from J, leaving 7 bases between them. Here the CDR3 reads CASSLTGTYEQYF. The CDR3, as DNA: TGCGCCAGCAGCTTGACCGGGACCTACGAGCAGTACTTC.

This chain links TRBV6-1 with TRBJ2-5; D might be TRBD1 (6 bases). Germline-derived CDR1 and CDR2 are MNHNS and SASEGT. V was trimmed by 6 bases and J by 1 base, leaving 9 bases between them. The CDR3 length is 13 residues. Written as DNA, the CDR3 is TGTGCCAGCAGGGGGGACATCCAAGAGACCCAGTACTTC. This sequence encodes CASRGDIQETQYF.

The rearrangement uses TRBV6-5 and TRBJ2-1; 14 nucleotides match TRBD2. The CDR3 runs to 15 residues. V lost 2 bases, J lost 8 bases, and 2 bases stayed unmatched. Looked up from germline, CDR1 is MNHEY and CDR2 is SVGAGI. The CDR3 loop reads CASSYRLAGGDEQFF. In DNA form, the CDR3 reads TGTGCCAGCAGTTACAGACTAGCGGGAGGGGATGAGCAGTTCTTC.

The J gene is TRBJ2-1, the V gene TRBV11-3; 13 positions agree with TRBD2. There are 16 residues in the CDR3. The junction had 10 bases not matched to a gene; V was cut back by 6 bases and J by 8 bases. CDR1 and CDR2 (germline): SGHNT, YENEEA. The CDR3 is CASSPRTSGSSDEQFF. DNA of the CDR3: TGTGCCAGCAGTCCCAGGACTAGCGGGAGTTCGGATGAGCAGTTCTTC.

The J gene is TRBJ1-1, the V gene TRBV27, with D uncertain. V shed 1 base and J shed 1 base, with 10 bases lying between them. Per germline, CDR1 MNHEY and CDR2 SMNVEV (reference sequence). The CDR3 consists of 15 residues. CDR3 nucleotide sequence: TGTGCCAGCAGTTTATTCCCAGGAGCGAACACTGAAGCTTTCTTT. Translation: CASSLFPGANTEAFF.

This clone appeared once. The chain uses TRBV5-1 and TRBJ2-1; D is unclear. The CDR3 is 13 amino acids. V lost 2 bases, J lost 8 bases, and 11 bases lay in between. Per the germline V gene, CDR1 is SGHRS and CDR2 is YFSETQ. In DNA, the CDR3 is TGCGCCAGCAGCTTCACCCCCTGGGATGAGCAGTTCTTC. This translates into CASSFTPWDEQFF.

The chain recombines TRBV7-6 with TRBJ2-1; 10 positions agree with TRBD2. CDR3 length equals 20 residues. V was pared by 5 bases and J by 0 bases, with 16 bases of the junction left unmatched. CDR1 SGHVS and CDR2 FNYEAQ come from the germline V gene. DNA of the CDR3: TGTGCCAGCAGCCCCACGGGTATAGCGGGAGGCCCCAGCTCCTACAATGAGCAGTTCTTC. It codes for CASSPTGIAGGPSSYNEQFF.

The rearrangement links TRBV9 to TRBJ1-1; no definite D call. With 4 bases removed from V and 3 bases from J, the gap between germline ends came to 16 bases. This CDR3 contains 15 residues. Per germline, CDR1 SGDLS and CDR2 YYNGEE. CDR3 amino acids: CASSRNTLPDTEAFF. The CDR3 DNA reads TGTGCCAGCAGCCGGAATACATTGCCTGACACTGAAGCTTTCTTT. The whole variable domain, filled in from reference TRBV9 and TRBJ1-1, reads DSGVTQTPKHLITATGQRVTLRCSPRSGDLSVYWYQQSLDQGLQFLIQYYNGEERAKGNILERFSAQQFPDLHSELNLSSLELGDSALYFCASSRNTLPDTEAFFGQGTRLTVV.